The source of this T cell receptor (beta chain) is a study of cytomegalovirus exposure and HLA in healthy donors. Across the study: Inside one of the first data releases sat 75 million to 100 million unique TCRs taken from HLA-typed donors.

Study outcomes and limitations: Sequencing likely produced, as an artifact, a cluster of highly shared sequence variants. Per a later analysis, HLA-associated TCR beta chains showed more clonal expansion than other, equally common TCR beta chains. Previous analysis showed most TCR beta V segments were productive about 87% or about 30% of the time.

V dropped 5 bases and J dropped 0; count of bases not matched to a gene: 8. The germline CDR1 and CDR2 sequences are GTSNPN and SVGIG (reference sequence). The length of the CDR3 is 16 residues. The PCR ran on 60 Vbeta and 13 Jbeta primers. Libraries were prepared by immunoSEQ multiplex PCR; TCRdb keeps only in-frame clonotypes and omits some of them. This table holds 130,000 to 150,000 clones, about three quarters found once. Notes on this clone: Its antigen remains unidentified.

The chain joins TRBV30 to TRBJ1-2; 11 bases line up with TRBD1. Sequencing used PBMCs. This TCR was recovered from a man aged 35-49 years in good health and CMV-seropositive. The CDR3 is CAWLPGQGASNYGYTF. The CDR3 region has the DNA TGTGCCTGGCTCCCTGGACAGGGGGCCTCTAACTATGGCTACACCTTC.